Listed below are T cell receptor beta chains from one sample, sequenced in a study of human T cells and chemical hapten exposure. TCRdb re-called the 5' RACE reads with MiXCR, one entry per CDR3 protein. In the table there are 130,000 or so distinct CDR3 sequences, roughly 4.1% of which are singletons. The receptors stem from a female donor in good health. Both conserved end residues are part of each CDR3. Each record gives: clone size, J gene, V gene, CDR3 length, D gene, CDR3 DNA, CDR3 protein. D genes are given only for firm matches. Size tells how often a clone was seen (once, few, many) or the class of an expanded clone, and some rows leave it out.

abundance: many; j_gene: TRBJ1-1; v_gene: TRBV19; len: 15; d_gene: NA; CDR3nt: TGTGCCAGTAGTCGTAAGGGAGCGCTGAACACTGAAGCTTTCTTT; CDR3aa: CASSRKGALNTEAFF
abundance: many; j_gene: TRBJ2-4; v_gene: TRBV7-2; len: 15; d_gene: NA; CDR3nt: TGTGCCAGCAGTTCAGGAGGGGGCTCGGTAGACATTCAGTACTTC; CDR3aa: CASSSGGGSVDIQYF
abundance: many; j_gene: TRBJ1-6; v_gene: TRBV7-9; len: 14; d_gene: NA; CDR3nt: TGTGCCAGCACCCGTCGGGGGCGAGATTCACCCCTCCACTTT; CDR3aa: CASTRRGRDSPLHF
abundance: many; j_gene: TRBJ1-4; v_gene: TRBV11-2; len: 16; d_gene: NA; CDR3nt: TGTGCCAGCAGCACTTACGACAGCTTAACTAATGAAAAACTGTTTTTT; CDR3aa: CASSTYDSLTNEKLFF
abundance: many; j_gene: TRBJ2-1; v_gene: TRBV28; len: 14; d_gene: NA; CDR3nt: TGTGCCAGCAGTCCCACAACCAGGGTGAATGAGCAGTTCTTC; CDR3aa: CASSPTTRVNEQFF
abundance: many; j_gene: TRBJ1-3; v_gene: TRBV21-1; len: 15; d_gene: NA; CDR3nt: TGTGCCTTTAAAGGCCAGGGAAACTTTGGAAACACCATATATTTT; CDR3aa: CAFKGQGNFGNTIYF
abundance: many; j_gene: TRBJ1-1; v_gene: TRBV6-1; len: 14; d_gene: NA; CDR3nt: TGTGCCAGCAGTTTCGACAGCTCGGTCACTGAAGCTTTCTTT; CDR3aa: CASSFDSSVTEAFF
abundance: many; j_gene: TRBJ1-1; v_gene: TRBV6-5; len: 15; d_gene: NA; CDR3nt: TGTGCCAGCAGTTACGCCCCCCGGACGAACACTGAAGCTTTCTTT; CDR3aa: CASSYAPRTNTEAFF
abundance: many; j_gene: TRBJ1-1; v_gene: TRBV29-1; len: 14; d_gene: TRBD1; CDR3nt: TGCAGCGTACCCAAGGACAGGGTTAACACTGAAGCTTTCTTT; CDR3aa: CSVPKDRVNTEAFF
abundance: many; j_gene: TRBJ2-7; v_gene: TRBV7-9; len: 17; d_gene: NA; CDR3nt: TGTGCCAGCAGCCCCCCCGTTAGGGGGGGTCCCCCCTACGAGCAGTACTTC; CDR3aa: CASSPPVRGGPPYEQYF
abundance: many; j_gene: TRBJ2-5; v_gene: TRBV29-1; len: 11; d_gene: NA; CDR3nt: TGCAGCGTTGCCAGGGGTGAGACCCAGTACTTC; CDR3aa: CSVARGETQYF
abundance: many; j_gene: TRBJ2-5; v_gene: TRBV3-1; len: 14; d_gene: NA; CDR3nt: TGTGCCAGCAGCAAGCTCGGAGGGCAAGAGACCCAGTACTTC; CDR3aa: CASSKLGGQETQYF
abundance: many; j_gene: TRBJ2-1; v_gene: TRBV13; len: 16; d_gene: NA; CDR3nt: TGTGCCAGCAGCACCACAGGGTATGAGACCCTCAATGAGCAGTTCTTC; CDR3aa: CASSTTGYETLNEQFF
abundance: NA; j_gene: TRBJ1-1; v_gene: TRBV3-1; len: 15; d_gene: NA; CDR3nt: TGTGCCAGCAGCCAAGCATCAGGGTGGAACACTGAAGCTTTCTTT; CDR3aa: CASSQASGWNTEAFF
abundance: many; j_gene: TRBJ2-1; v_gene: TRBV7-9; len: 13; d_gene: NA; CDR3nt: TGTGCCAGCAGCCGAGGACTCGCCAATGAGCAGTTCTTC; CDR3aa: CASSRGLANEQFF
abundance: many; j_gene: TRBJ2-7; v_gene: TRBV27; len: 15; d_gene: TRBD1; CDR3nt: TGTGCCAGCAGTGAAATCAGGGGGCCGTCCTACGAGCAGTACTTC; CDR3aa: CASSEIRGPSYEQYF
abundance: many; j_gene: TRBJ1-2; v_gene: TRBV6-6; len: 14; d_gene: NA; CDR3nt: TGTGCCAGCAGTTACGAGGAGGGGTGGGTTGGCTACACCTTC; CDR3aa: CASSYEEGWVGYTF
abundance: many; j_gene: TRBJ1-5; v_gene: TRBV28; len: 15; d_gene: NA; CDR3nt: TGTGCCAGCAGGAACGGGCAGTCCTCCAATCAGCCCCAGCATTTT; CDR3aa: CASRNGQSSNQPQHF
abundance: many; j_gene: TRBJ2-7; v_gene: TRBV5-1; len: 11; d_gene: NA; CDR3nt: TGCGCCAGCAGCTTGGCCAACGAGCAGTACTTC; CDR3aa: CASSLANEQYF
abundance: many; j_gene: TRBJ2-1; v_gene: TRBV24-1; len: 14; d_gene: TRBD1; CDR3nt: TGTGCCACCAGGAAGCCGGGACAGGGAGGTGAGCAGTTCTTC; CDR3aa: CATRKPGQGGEQFF
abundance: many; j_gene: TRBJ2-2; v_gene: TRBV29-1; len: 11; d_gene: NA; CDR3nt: TGCAGCGTTGAAGAAGGCAGGGAGCTGTTTTTT; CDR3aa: CSVEEGRELFF
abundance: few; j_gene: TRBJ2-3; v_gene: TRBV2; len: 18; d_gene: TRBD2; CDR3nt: TGTGCCAGCAGACTCACTAGCGGGGGGACAACTAGCACAGATACGCAGTATTTT; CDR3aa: CASRLTSGGTTSTDTQYF
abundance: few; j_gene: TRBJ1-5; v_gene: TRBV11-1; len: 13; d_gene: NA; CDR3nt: TGTGCCAGCAGCTGTACGGGGGATCAGCCCCAGCATTTT; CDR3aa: CASSCTGDQPQHF
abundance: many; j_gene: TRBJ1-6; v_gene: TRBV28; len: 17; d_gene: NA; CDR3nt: TGTGCCAGCAGTTTTCCGGGGCGGATCGACTATAATTCACCCCTCCACTTT; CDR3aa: CASSFPGRIDYNSPLHF
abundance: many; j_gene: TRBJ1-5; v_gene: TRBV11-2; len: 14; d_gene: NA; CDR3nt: TGTGCCAGCAGCTTAGGTCGGGGAAATCAGCCCCAGCATTTT; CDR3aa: CASSLGRGNQPQHF
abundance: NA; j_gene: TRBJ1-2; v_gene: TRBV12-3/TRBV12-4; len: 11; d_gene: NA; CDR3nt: TGTGCCAGCAGTTGTAGCGATGGCTACACCTTC; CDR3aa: CASSCSDGYTF
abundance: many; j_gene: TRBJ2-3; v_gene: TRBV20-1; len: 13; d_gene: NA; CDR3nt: TGCAGTGCTAGCAGTACTAGCACAGATACGCAGTATTTT; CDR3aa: CSASSTSTDTQYF
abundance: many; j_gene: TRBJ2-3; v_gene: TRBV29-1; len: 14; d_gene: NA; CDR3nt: TGCAGCGTTGAAGGGGTTGGGGGGACAGATACGCAGTATTTT; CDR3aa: CSVEGVGGTDTQYF
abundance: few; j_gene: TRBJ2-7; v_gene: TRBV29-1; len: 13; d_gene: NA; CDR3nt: TGCAGCGGCATGGACAGCCTCTCCTACGAGCAGTACTTC; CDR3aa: CSGMDSLSYEQYF